Here is one T cell receptor beta chain with its context. Germline is not matched at one junction end, which may reflect a read error. CDR3 length equals 10 residues. Per the germline V gene, CDR1 is LNHDA and CDR2 is SQIVND (reference sequence). These data come from a study of control samples from healthy donors and cancer patients. This table comes from immunoSEQ multiplex PCR, and its TCRdb copy is limited to in-frame clones, with some not included. The sample yields 150,000 or so clones, 80% to 95% seen once. The sample taken for sequencing was blood. This chain links TRBV19 with TRBJ1-1; D call uncertain. The sequence derives from a man aged 18 to 29 in good health. The CDR3 region has the DNA TGTGCCAGTAGTTTTTCGGTCCCCGTCTTT. Residues: CASSFSVPVF.